This T cell receptor (beta chain) was captured by sequencing in a study of human T cells and chemical hapten exposure. This clonotype was picked up a small number of times. Sample time point: patch test 3, about 24 weeks after DPC sensitization. Treatment described: therapeutic diphenylcyclopropenone sensitization with weekly scalp DPC. TCRdb re-analysed the RACE reads in MiXCR, keeping a single row per CDR3 protein. Found here are 150,000 to 200,000 distinct CDR3 sequences, around 30% of them singletons; the top ten hold under 2.5%. The V gene's germline CDR1 is MGHRA and CDR2 YSYEKL. Between the trimmed V and J ends, which lost 1 base and 0 bases, there was a span of 6 bases. The CDR3 totals 14 residues.

This TCR came from a young woman with alopecia areata. Some clones in this sample may be carry-over from other donors' samples. This chain links TRBV4-1 with TRBJ1-1; no reliable D call. The sample here was whole blood, taken in connection with sensitization to the hapten diphenylcyclopropenone (DPC). The CDR3 loop is CASSQVVMNTEAFF. The CDR3 region has the DNA TGCGCCAGCAGCCAAGTGGTGATGAACACTGAAGCTTTCTTT.